This is a list of T cell receptor beta chains from one sample in a study of T cell repertoires in cytomegalovirus infection. These receptors have no known antigen. TCRdb reprocessed the reads via MiXCR and lists one record per CDR3 protein. The sample contains approximately 1,000,000 distinct CDR3 sequences, approximately 31% of which appear only once. The specimen was cultured CD8+ T cells from PBMCs, collected from culture after CMV antigen stimulation. The receptors were sampled from a human donor in good health (CMV status not recorded). Some clones in this sample may be carry-over from other donors' samples. Both conserved end residues are part of each CDR3. Fields, in order: V gene, clone size, J gene, D gene, CDR3 protein, CDR3 DNA. The D gene is left open where the match is weak. Size tells how often a clone was seen (once, few, many) or the class of an expanded clone, and some rows leave it out.

TRBV4-1	few	TRBJ2-1	-	CASSRRDNEQFF	TGCGCCAGCAGCCGACGGGACAATGAGCAGTTCTTC
TRBV6-5	many	TRBJ1-1	-	CASSYSNMDAEAFF	TGTGCCAGCAGTTACTCGAATATGGACGCTGAAGCTTTCTTT
TRBV27	-	TRBJ1-2	-	CASSSAGAALSNGYTF	TGTGCCAGCAGTTCAGCTGGCGCTGCGTTGAGTAATGGCTACACCTTC
TRBV5-1	once	TRBJ1-3	-	CANQEGCGNTIYF	TGCGCCAACCAGGAGGGATGTGGAAACACCATATATTTT
TRBV2	-	TRBJ2-3	TRBD2	CASSDPSGTTDTQYF	TGTGCCAGCAGTGATCCTAGCGGGACCACAGATACGCAGTATTTT
TRBV3-1	many	TRBJ2-3	TRBD2	CASSQELLAGGNTDTQYF	TGTGCCAGCAGCCAAGAGTTGCTAGCGGGGGGGAACACAGATACGCAGTATTTT
TRBV27	few	TRBJ2-3	TRBD1	CASTAGTGSDTQYF	TGTGCCAGCACCGCAGGGACAGGGTCAGATACGCAGTATTTT
TRBV5-6	few	TRBJ2-1	TRBD2	CASSLGGLAGGTKNEQFF	TGTGCCAGCAGCTTGGGAGGACTAGCGGGGGGTACGAAAAATGAGCAGTTCTTC
TRBV27	-	TRBJ2-3	TRBD1	CASSTQTGGPSPKGTDTQYF	TGTGCCAGCAGTACGCAGACAGGGGGCCCGTCCCCGAAGGGCACAGATACGCAGTATTTT
TRBV28	few	TRBJ2-2	TRBD1	CASRGQGESSGELFF	TGTGCCAGCAGAGGACAGGGGGAATCTAGCGGGGAGCTGTTTTTT
TRBV19	-	TRBJ1-1	-	CASTHLGAEAFF	TGTGCCAGTACCCATCTAGGTGCTGAAGCTTTCTTT
TRBV5-1	few	TRBJ1-1	-	CASSGQGPFEAFF	TGCGCCAGCAGTGGGCAGGGGCCCTTTGAAGCTTTCTTT
TRBV20-1	-	TRBJ1-2	TRBD1	CSAFAGGYGYTF	TGCAGTGCTTTCGCAGGGGGCTATGGCTACACCTTC
TRBV12-3/TRBV12-4	many	TRBJ1-2	-	CASSFDRQGNYGYTF	TGTGCCAGCAGCTTCGACCGTCAGGGGAACTATGGCTACACCTTC
TRBV6-6	-	TRBJ2-5	-	CASSTLSPGDQESWAQYF	TGTGCCAGCAGCACACTATCGCCAGGGGACCAGGAGTCATGGGCCCAGTACTTC
TRBV7-6	-	TRBJ2-3	-	CASSSWGGADTTDTQYF	TGTGCCAGCAGCTCCTGGGGGGGGGCCGATACCACAGATACGCAGTATTTT
TRBV6-2/TRBV6-3	-	TRBJ2-7	-	CASSYTASYEQYF	TGTGCCAGCAGTTACACAGCAAGCTACGAGCAGTACTTC
TRBV5-6	few	TRBJ2-1	TRBD1	CASSLVRGTGIYNEQFF	TGTGCCAGCAGCTTGGTACGAGGGACAGGGATTTACAATGAGCAGTTCTTC
TRBV28	-	TRBJ1-1	-	CASSAPRRGTEAFF	TGTGCCAGCAGTGCTCCCAGGCGGGGCACTGAAGCTTTCTTT
TRBV6-2/TRBV6-3	few	TRBJ1-1	TRBD1	CASSYPRDRANTEAFF	TGTGCCAGCAGTTACCCCCGTGACAGGGCGAACACTGAAGCTTTCTTT
TRBV4-1	few	TRBJ1-1	-	CASSQRALLETEAFF	TGCGCCAGCAGCCAAAGGGCTCTGCTTGAAACTGAAGCTTTCTTT
TRBV25-1	-	TRBJ2-3	-	CASSEYFEGTSTDTQYF	TGTGCCAGCAGTGAATACTTCGAGGGGACTAGCACAGATACGCAGTATTTT
TRBV7-9	many	TRBJ1-1	-	CASSPPSVPEGFF	TGTGCCAGCAGCCCGCCTTCCGTCCCCGAGGGTTTCTTT
TRBV7-6	few	TRBJ2-3	-	CASSPGLPSDTQYF	TGTGCCAGCAGCCCGGGACTCCCGAGTGATACGCAGTATTTT
TRBV9	-	TRBJ2-5	-	CASSFRGHDQETQYF	TGTGCCAGCAGTTTTAGAGGACACGACCAAGAGACCCAGTACTTC
TRBV13	-	TRBJ1-6	-	CASSLAGVGSPLHF	TGTGCCAGCAGCTTAGCAGGGGTGGGGTCACCCCTCCACTTT
TRBV6-5	few	TRBJ1-4	-	CASSSDINEKLFF	TGTGCCAGCAGTTCGGACATTAATGAAAAACTGTTTTTT
TRBV23-1	few	TRBJ2-5	-	CASSPRQDSQETQYF	TGCGCCAGCAGTCCGCGGCAAGACTCACAAGAGACCCAGTACTTC
TRBV5-8	-	TRBJ2-1	TRBD2	CASSLPGLARPNEQFF	TGTGCCAGCAGCCTTCCCGGACTAGCGCGCCCCAATGAGCAGTTCTTC
TRBV12-3/TRBV12-4	many	TRBJ2-4	-	CASSLGNLAKNIQYF	TGTGCCAGCAGTTTGGGAAATCTAGCCAAAAACATTCAGTACTTC
TRBV12-3/TRBV12-4	few	TRBJ2-2	-	CASSFMGFTGELFF	TGTGCCAGCAGTTTTATGGGGTTCACCGGGGAGCTGTTTTTT
TRBV7-9	many	TRBJ1-2	-	CASPFRGLVSEISF	TGTGCCAGCCCCTTCCGGGGACTTGTCTCCGAAATCTCCTTC
TRBV12-3/TRBV12-4	-	TRBJ2-4	-	CASSFKTENIQYF	TGTGCCAGCAGTTTTAAGACCGAAAACATTCAGTACTTC
TRBV7-2	many	TRBJ2-5	-	CASSVGVETQYF	TGTGCCAGCAGCGTCGGGGTAGAGACCCAGTACTTC
TRBV4-1	-	TRBJ2-5	TRBD2	CASSQVQRGAGETQYF	TGCGCCAGCAGCCAAGTTCAGCGGGGGGCCGGGGAGACCCAGTACTTC
TRBV7-6	once	TRBJ2-1	-	CTSSSGRIPLYNEQFF	TGTACCAGCAGCTCAGGCAGGATACCCTTATACAATGAGCAGTTCTTC
TRBV12-3/TRBV12-4	many	TRBJ2-5	TRBD1	CASSLSGGGETQYF	TGTGCCAGCAGCTTGTCAGGGGGCGGGGAGACCCAGTACTTC
TRBV12-3/TRBV12-4	few	TRBJ1-2	TRBD1	CASSLSGQNYGYTF	TGTGCCAGCAGTTTATCGGGACAGAACTATGGCTACACCTTC
TRBV7-8	many	TRBJ2-3	-	CASSRMDQYLTDTQYF	TGTGCCAGCAGCCGAATGGACCAATACCTCACAGATACGCAGTATTTT
TRBV7-9	few	TRBJ1-2	-	CASSSDLFEDYGYTF	TGTGCCAGCAGCTCGGATTTGTTCGAGGACTATGGCTACACCTTC
TRBV18	-	TRBJ2-1	-	CASSPAGMSYNEQFF	TGTGCCAGCTCACCGGCGGGGATGTCCTACAATGAGCAGTTCTTC
TRBV7-9	few	TRBJ1-2	-	CASPNPANYGYTF	TGTGCCAGCCCTAACCCGGCTAACTATGGCTACACCTTC
TRBV9	few	TRBJ2-7	-	CASSGSHGGEQYF	TGTGCCAGCAGCGGATCCCACGGTGGCGAGCAGTACTTC
TRBV28	few	TRBJ1-4	-	CASSPPSRAEKLFF	TGTGCCAGCAGCCCCCCCAGCAGGGCGGAAAAACTGTTTTTT
TRBV19	few	TRBJ2-5	-	CASSSNPHSQETQYF	TGTGCCAGTAGTTCAAACCCGCACAGCCAAGAGACCCAGTACTTC
TRBV7-3	few	TRBJ2-4	-	CASSQGGLSGNIQYF	TGTGCCAGCAGCCAAGGGGGTTTATCGGGAAACATTCAGTACTTC
TRBV20-1	-	TRBJ1-5	TRBD1	CSARGEGQGGQPQHF	TGCAGTGCTAGAGGAGAGGGACAGGGAGGCCAGCCCCAGCATTTT
TRBV6-1	-	TRBJ1-1	TRBD1	CASSELPGQANTEAFF	TGTGCCAGCAGTGAACTGCCGGGACAGGCGAACACTGAAGCTTTCTTT
TRBV7-9	many	TRBJ2-6	-	CASSVLSSGANVLTF	TGTGCCAGCAGCGTATTGTCCTCTGGGGCCAACGTCCTGACTTTC
TRBV28	few	TRBJ1-6	-	CASITRGSNSPLHF	TGTGCCAGCATTACCAGGGGATCAAATTCACCCCTCCACTTT
TRBV7-9	few	TRBJ2-7	-	CASSSPGNSYEQYF	TGTGCCAGCAGCTCACCAGGGAACTCCTACGAGCAGTACTTC
TRBV7-3	few	TRBJ2-1	TRBD2	CASSRTAGGIYNEQFF	TGTGCCAGCAGCCGAACGGCGGGGGGGATCTACAATGAGCAGTTCTTC
TRBV14	few	TRBJ2-3	TRBD2	CASSPRPTSGITDTQYF	TGTGCCAGCAGCCCCCGACCGACTAGCGGGATCACAGATACGCAGTATTTT
TRBV5-5	-	TRBJ1-6	TRBD1	CASAVVGGQGSRSPLHF	TGTGCCAGCGCCGTAGTAGGAGGACAGGGGTCTCGTTCACCCCTCCACTTT
TRBV5-1	few	TRBJ2-3	-	CASSEDTGGTDTQYF	TGCGCCAGCAGCGAGGACACTGGGGGCACAGATACGCAGTATTTT